The clone carrying this T cell receptor beta chain was counted at least ten times. Germline CDR1 SNHLY, CDR2 FYNNEI. Trimming took 6 bases from V and 7 from J, leaving 22 bases between them. The CDR3 covers 15 residues. This entry belongs to a study of patients with pleural tuberculosis. From the reads, TCRdb called clonotypes with MiXCR, one entry per CDR3 protein. This table has around 30,000 distinct CDR3 sequences, 15% to 20% appearing once. Sequenced material: peripheral blood. The V and J genes are TRBV2 and TRBJ2-7, with D possibly being TRBD1 or TRBD2 (5 bases each). The TCR originated in a human donor with pleural tuberculosis. CDR3 in DNA: TGTGCCAGCAGAGAAAAGGGGACCGGGATGGAGGAGCAGTACTTC. Encoded protein: CASREKGTGMEEQYF.